The clone carrying this T cell receptor (beta chain) was picked up a small number of times. The target antigen is unknown. Additional DNA sequences in this sample encode the identical CDR3. The sample belongs to a study of shared clonotypes between healthy human individuals. The overall study: For every donor, three CD4 naive, three CD4 memory, two CD8 naive and one CD8 memory plates were used. Study results and limitations: Sample collection involved blood only; tissue repertoires are likely different.

Some clones are missing from TCRdb's copy, which holds only in-frame ones; the method was immunoSEQ multiplex PCR. The sample records millions of clones, 95% being singletons. This CDR3 has 13 amino acids. Germline-derived CDR1 and CDR2 are MNHEY and SVGAGI. After removal of 5 bases from V and 3 bases from J, the junction contained 4 bases not matched to a gene. The source of this sequence is a man aged 18 to 35 in good health. The genes are TRBV6-5 and TRBJ2-7; 7 nucleotides agree with TRBD1. Sequencing input: naive CD4+ T cells sorted from blood. Subset given: CD45RA+ positively selected. This CDR3 reads CASSQNRGYEQYF. CDR3 nucleotides: TGTGCCAGCAGTCAAAACAGGGGCTACGAGCAGTACTTC.